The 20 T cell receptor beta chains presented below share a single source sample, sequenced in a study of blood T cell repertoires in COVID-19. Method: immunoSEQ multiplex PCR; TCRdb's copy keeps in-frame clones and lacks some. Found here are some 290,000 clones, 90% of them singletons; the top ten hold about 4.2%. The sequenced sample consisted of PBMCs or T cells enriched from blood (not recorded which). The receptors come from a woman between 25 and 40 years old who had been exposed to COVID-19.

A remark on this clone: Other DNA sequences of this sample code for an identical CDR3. CDR3 coding DNA: TGTGCCAGCAGTGCCGTGAGCCAAGAGACCCAGTACTTC. It specifies CASSAVSQETQYF. The rearrangement joins TRBV2 to TRBJ2-5; no reliable D call. Trimming shortened V by 4 bases and J by 1 base, and 7 bases separated the two germline ends. The germline V gene has CDR1 SNHLY and CDR2 FYNNEI. The CDR3 runs 13 residues.

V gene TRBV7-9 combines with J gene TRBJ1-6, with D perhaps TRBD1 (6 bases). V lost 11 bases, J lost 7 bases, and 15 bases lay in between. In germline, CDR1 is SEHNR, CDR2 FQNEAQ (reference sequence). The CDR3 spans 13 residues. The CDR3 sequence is CAGSTGINSPLHF. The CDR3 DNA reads TGTGCCGGATCTACAGGGATCAATTCACCCCTCCACTTT.

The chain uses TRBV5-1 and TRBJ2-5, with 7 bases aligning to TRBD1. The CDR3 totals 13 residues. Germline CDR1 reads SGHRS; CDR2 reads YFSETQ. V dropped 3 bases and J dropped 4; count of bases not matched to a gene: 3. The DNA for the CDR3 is TGCGCCAGCAGCTACGGACAGGCAGAGACCCAGTACTTC. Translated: CASSYGQAETQYF. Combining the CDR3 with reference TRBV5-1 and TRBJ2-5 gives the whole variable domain KAGVTQTPRYLIKTRGQQVTLSCSPISGHRSVSWYQQTPGQGLQFLFEYFSETQRNKGNFPGRFSGRQFSNSRSEMNVSTLELGDSALYLCASSYGQAETQYFGPGTRLLVL.

The CDR3 DNA is TGTGCCAGCAGCTTGGTGGTAGGGGGATACAACATTCAGTACTTC. This gives the protein CASSLVVGGYNIQYF. The genes are TRBV5-6 and TRBJ2-4, with a tentative D call TRBD1 (6 bases). Germline lookup yields CDR1 SGHDT and CDR2 YYEEEE. The CDR3 has 15 residues. The V end lost 0 bases, the J end lost 7 bases, and 14 bases lay between the germline ends.

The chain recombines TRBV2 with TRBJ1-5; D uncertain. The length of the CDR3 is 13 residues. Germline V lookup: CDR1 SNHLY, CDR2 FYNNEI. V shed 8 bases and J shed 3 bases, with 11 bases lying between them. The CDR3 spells CASARGINQPQHF. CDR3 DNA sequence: TGTGCCAGCGCCCGAGGCATCAATCAGCCCCAGCATTTT.

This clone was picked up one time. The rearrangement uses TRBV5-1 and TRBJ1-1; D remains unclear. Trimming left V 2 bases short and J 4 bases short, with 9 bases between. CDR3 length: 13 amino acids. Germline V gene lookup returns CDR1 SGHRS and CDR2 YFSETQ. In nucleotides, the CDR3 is TGCGCCAGCAGCTTCTCGTCCCCCACTGAAGCTTTCTTT. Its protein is CASSFSSPTEAFF.

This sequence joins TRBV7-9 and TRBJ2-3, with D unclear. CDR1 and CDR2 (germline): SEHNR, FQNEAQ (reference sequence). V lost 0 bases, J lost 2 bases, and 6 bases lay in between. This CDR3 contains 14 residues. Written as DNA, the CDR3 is TGTGCCAGCAGCTTAGCGGGCCTCACAGATACGCAGTATTTT. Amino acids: CASSLAGLTDTQYF.

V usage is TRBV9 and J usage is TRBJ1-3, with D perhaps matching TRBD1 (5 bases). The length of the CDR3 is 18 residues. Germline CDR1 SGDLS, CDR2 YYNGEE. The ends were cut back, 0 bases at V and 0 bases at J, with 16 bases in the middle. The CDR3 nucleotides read TGTGCCAGCAGCGTAGGGAGGGGCAGGCCGAGCTCTGGAAACACCATATATTTT. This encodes CASSVGRGRPSSGNTIYF.

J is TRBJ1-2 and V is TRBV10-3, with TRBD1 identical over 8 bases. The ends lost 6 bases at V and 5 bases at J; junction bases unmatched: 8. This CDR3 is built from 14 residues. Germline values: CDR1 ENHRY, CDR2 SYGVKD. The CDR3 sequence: CAIRMDRVVYGYTF. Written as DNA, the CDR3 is TGTGCCATCAGGATGGACAGGGTGGTTTATGGCTACACCTTC.

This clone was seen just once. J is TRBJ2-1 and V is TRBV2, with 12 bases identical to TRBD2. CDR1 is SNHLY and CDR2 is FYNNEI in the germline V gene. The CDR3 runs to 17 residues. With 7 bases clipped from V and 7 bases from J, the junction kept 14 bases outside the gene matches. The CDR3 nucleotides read TGTGCCAGCACGGCCGGCAATCTAGCGGGGGGGCCTAATGAGCAGTTCTTC. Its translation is CASTAGNLAGGPNEQFF. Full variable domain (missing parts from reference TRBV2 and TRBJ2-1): EPEVTQTPSHQVTQMGQEVILRCVPISNHLYFYWYRQILGQKVEFLVSFYNNEISEKSEIFDDQFSVERPDGSNFTLKIRSTKLEDSAMYFCASTAGNLAGGPNEQFFGPGTRLTVL.

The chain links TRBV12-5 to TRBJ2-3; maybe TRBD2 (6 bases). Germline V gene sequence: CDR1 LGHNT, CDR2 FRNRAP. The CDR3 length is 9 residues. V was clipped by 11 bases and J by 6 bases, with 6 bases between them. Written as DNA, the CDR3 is TGTGCTGGGGGGGATACGCAGTATTTT. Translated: CAGGDTQYF. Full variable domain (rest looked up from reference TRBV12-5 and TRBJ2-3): DARVTQTPRHKVTEMGQEVTMRCQPILGHNTVFWYRQTMMQGLELLAYFRNRAPLDDSGMPKDRFSAEMPDATLATLKIQPSEPRDSAVYFCAGGDTQYFGPGTRLTVL.

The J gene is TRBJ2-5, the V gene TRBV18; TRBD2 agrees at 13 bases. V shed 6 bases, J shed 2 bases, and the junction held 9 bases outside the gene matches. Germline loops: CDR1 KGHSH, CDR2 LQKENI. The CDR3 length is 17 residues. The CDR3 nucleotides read TGTGCCAGCTCCGTTGTTCCGGGACTAGCGGGGCAAGAGACCCAGTACTTC. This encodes CASSVVPGLAGQETQYF.

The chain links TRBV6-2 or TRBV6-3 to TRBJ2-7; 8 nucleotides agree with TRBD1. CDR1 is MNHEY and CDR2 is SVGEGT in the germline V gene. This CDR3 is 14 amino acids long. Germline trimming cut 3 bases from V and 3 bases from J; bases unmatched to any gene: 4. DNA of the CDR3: TGTGCCAGCAGTTATGGGACAGGAGGCTACGAGCAGTACTTC. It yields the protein CASSYGTGGYEQYF.

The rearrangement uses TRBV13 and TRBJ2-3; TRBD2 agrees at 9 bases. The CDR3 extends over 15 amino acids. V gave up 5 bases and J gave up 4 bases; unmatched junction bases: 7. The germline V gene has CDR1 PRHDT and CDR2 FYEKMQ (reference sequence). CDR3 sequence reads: CASSPRGGGADTQYF. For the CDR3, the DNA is TGTGCCAGCAGCCCCCGGGGCGGGGGGGCAGATACGCAGTATTTT. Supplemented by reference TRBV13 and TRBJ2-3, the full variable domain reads AAGVIQSPRHLIKEKRETATLKCYPIPRHDTVYWYQQGPGQDPQFLISFYEKMQSDKGSIPDRFSAQQFSDYHSELNMSSLELGDSALYFCASSPRGGGADTQYFGPGTRLTVL.

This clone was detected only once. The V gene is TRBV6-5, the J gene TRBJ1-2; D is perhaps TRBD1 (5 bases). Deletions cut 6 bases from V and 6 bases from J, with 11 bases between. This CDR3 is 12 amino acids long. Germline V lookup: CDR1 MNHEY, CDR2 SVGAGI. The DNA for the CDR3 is TGTGCCAGCAGGGGACTGACGAATGGCTACACCTTC. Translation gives CASRGLTNGYTF.

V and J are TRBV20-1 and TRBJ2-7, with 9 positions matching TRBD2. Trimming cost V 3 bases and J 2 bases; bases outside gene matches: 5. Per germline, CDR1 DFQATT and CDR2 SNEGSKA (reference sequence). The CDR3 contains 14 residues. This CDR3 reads CSASGLAGTYEQYF. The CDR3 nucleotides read TGCAGTGCTAGTGGGCTAGCGGGGACCTACGAGCAGTACTTC.

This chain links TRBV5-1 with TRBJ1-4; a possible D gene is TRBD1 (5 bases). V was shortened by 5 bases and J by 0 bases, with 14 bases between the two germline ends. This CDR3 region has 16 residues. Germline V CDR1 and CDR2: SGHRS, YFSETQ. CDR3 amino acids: CASSRRGEATNEKLFF. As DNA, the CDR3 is TGCGCCAGCAGTAGGAGGGGTGAGGCAACTAATGAAAAACTGTTTTTT.

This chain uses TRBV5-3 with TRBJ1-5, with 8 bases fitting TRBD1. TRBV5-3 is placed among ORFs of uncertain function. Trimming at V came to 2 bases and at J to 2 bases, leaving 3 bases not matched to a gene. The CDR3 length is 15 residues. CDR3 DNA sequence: TGTGCCAGAAGCTTTGGGACAGGAGGCAATCAGCCCCAGCATTTT. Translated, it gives CARSFGTGGNQPQHF.

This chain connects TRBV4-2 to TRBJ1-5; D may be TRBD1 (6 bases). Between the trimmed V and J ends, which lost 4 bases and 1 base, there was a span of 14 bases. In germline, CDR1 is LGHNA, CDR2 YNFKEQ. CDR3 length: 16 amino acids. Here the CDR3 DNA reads TGTGCCAGCAGCCCGAGGGCAGGGGTAAGCAATCAGCCCCAGCATTTT. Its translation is CASSPRAGVSNQPQHF.

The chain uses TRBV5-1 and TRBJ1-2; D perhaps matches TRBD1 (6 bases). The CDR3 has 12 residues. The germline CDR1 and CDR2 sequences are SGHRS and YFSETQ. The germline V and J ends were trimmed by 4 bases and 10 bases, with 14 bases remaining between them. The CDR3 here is CASSPDRHNYTF. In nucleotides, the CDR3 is TGCGCCAGCAGCCCTGACAGGCATAACTACACCTTC.